This T cell receptor (beta chain) was documented in a study of beta chain features in type 1 diabetes. Staining for CD45RO/CCR7/CD25/CD127/CD95/CD27 allowed sorting of CD4+ naive, central memory, regulatory and stem cell-like memory cells. Expressed TCRB transcripts got sequenced, as all isolated RNA was reverse transcribed. Libraries were prepared by immunoSEQ multiplex PCR; TCRdb keeps only in-frame clonotypes and omits some of them. The table records approximately 470,000 clones, about 30% of them present only once. Germline V gene lookup returns CDR1 SGHTA and CDR2 FQGNSA. This CDR3 is built from 14 residues. V dropped 2 bases and J dropped 2 bases, with 8 bases sitting between them. On this clone: In the same sample, other DNA sequences code for this CDR3.

The rearrangement uses TRBV7-2 and TRBJ2-3, with D possibly TRBD2 on 6 matching bases. The specimen sequenced was naive CD4+ T cells from blood. The clonotype was recovered from a man between 18 and 35 years old in good health. The CDR3 bases are TGTGCCAGCAGCTTAAGGCGGGACACAGATACGCAGTATTTT. It codes for CASSLRRDTDTQYF.